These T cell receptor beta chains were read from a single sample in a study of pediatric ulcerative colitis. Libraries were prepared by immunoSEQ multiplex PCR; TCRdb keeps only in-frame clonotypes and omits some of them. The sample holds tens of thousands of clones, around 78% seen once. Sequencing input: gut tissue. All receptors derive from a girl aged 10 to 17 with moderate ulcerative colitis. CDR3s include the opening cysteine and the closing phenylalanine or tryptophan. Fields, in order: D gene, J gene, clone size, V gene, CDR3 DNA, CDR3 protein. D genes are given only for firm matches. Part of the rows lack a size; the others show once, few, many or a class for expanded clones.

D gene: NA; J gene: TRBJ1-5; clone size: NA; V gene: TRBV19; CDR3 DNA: TGTGCCAGTAGTATAGGAGCCCAGCCCCAGCATTTT; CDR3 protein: CASSIGAQPQHF
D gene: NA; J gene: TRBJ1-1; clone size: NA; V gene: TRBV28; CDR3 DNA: TGTGCCAGCAGTTTTTCGTGGGGGAGCGAGAAGACTGAAGCTTTCTTT; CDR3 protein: CASSFSWGSEKTEAFF
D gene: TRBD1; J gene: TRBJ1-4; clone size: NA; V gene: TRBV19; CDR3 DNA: TGTGCCAGTAGTCCGCTCGGGACAGATCTATCCTTT; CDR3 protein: CASSPLGTDLSF
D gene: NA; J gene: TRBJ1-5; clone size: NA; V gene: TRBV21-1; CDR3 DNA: TGTGCCAGCAGCTTTTGGACGCTCCCCAAAGGCCATCAGCCCCAGCATTTT; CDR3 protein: CASSFWTLPKGHQPQHF
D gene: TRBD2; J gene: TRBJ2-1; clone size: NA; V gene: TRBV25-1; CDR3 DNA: TGTGCCAGCAGTGCCCATTCTACTAGCGGGCTGTACAATGAGCAGTTCTTC; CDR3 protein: CASSAHSTSGLYNEQFF
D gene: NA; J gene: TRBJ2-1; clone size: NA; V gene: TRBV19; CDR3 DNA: TGTGCCAGTAGGCAAGGTGGCAATGAGCAGTTCTTC; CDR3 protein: CASRQGGNEQFF
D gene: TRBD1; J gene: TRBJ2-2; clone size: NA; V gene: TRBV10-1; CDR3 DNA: TGCGCCAGCAGTGAGTCGGTTGGACAGGGGCGGCCCGGGGAGCTGTTTTTT; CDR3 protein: CASSESVGQGRPGELFF
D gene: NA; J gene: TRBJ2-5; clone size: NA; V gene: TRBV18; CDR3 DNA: TGTGCCAGCTCACAAAACCAAGAGACCCAGTACTTC; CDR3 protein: CASSQNQETQYF
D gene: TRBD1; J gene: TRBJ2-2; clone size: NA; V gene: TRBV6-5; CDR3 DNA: TGTGCCAGCAGATCGACAGGGGTGAACACCGGGGAGCTGTTTTTT; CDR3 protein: CASRSTGVNTGELFF
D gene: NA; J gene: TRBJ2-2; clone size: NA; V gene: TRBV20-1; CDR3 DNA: TGCAGTGCTAGAGGTACCGGGGAGCTGTTTTTT; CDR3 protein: CSARGTGELFF
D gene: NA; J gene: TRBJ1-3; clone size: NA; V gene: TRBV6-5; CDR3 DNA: TGTGCCAGCAAATTTGGAAACACCATATATTTT; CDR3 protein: CASKFGNTIYF
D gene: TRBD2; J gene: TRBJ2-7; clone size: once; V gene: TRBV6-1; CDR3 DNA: TGTGCCAGCAGAGCACTCCGGGACTACTACGAGCAGTACTTC; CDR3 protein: CASRALRDYYEQYF
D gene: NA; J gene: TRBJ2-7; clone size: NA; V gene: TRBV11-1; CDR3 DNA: TGTGCCAGCAGCTTCGGCCCTAGTGGGTCAGGGCAGTACTTC; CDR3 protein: CASSFGPSGSGQYF
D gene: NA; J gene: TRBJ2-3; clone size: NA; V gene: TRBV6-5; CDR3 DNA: TGTGCCAGCAGCCTCCGGGGCCGAGGAGCAGATACGCAGTATTTT; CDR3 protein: CASSLRGRGADTQYF
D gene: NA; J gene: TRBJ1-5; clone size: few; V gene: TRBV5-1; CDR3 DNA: TGCGCCAGCAGCAGGATCAGGGAGGTCAATCAGCCCCAGCATTTT; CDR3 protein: CASSRIREVNQPQHF
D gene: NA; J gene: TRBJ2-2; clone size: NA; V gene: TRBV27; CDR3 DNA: TGTGCCAGCATCGACCTTAACGGGGAGCTGTTTTTT; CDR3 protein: CASIDLNGELFF
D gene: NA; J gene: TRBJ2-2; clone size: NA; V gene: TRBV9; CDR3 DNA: TGTGCCAGCAGCCGAGGGACCGGGGGAGGCACCGGGGAGCTGTTTTTT; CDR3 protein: CASSRGTGGGTGELFF
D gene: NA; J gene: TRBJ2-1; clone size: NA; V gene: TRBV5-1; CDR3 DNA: TGCGCCAGCAGCTTGGCCGTCAACTACAATGAGCAGTTCTTC; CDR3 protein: CASSLAVNYNEQFF
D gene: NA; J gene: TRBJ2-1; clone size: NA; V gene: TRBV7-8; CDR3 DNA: TGTGCCAGCAGCTTGCTTCTAAATGAGCAGTTCTTC; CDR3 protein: CASSLLLNEQFF
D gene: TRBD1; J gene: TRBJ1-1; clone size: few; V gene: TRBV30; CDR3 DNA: TGTGCCTGGGAGACAGGGTTTGACACTGAAGCTTTCTTT; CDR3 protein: CAWETGFDTEAFF
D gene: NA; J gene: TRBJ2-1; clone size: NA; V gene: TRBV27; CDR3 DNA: TGTGCCAGCAGTTTATCACCGCGGAGCTCCTACAATGAGCAGTTCTTC; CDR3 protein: CASSLSPRSSYNEQFF
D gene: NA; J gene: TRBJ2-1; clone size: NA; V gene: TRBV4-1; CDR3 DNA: TGCGCCAGCAGCCAAGTAAGGCAGAATGAGCAGTTCTTC; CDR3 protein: CASSQVRQNEQFF
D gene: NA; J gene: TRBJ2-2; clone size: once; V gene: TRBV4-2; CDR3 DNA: TGTGCCAGCAGCCAAGATACAGGGAGACTACCCGGGGAGCTGTTTTTT; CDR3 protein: CASSQDTGRLPGELFF